A selection of T cell receptor beta chains follows, all from one sample in a study of T cells expressing NK-cell markers. TCRdb re-called the 5' RACE reads and catalogs CDR3 proteins one per entry, DNA excluded. The sample shows about 260,000 distinct CDR3 sequences, and more than 3.5% sits with its ten largest clones. The source material was blood T cells: a sorted CD56 or NKG2C T cell subset, CD4+ or CD8+ T cells, or bulk PBMC T cells (not recorded which). Source of these receptors: a woman between 18 and 75 years old in good health. Both conserved end residues are part of each CDR3.

v_call,j_call,cdr3_aa
TRBV5-5,TRBJ2-5,CASSLAPVNQETQYF
TRBV12-3/TRBV12-4,TRBJ2-1,CASSLFQAVPSYNEQFF
TRBV5-1,TRBJ1-4,CASSSVGSGSGEKLFF
TRBV5-1,TRBJ2-1,CASSLGQPGRNEQFF
TRBV20-1,TRBJ2-1,CSAGTSGGAGNEQFF
TRBV12-3/TRBV12-4,TRBJ1-1,CASRPFRGAGTEAFF
TRBV24-1,TRBJ2-2,CATSGGNEELFF
TRBV28,TRBJ2-7,CASSQLGSRTPSYEQYF
TRBV2,TRBJ2-1,CASSGDTKGNEQFF
TRBV12-3/TRBV12-4,TRBJ1-2,CASSLPGTGNYGYTF
TRBV20-1,TRBJ1-1,CSARDRVQFTEAFF
TRBV28,TRBJ2-1,CASSPPTGGGEQFF
TRBV3-1,TRBJ2-1,CASSQVTNNEQFF